The 9 T cell receptor beta chains listed next were all sequenced from one sample in a study of OX40 agonist ivuxolimab in advanced cancers. Data came from immunoSEQ multiplex PCR; TCRdb stores just in-frame clones and leaves some out. The repertoire holds about 100,000 clones, roughly nine tenths seen once, with around 0.31% in the top ten. Sequencing was performed on CD4+ or CD8+ T cells sorted from blood, taken in a trial of the OX40 agonist ivuxolimab. The source is an adult with an advanced solid tumor such as melanoma, head and neck, liver or kidney cancer.

The V gene is TRBV7-2, the J gene TRBJ2-4, with D hard to call. The germline gives CDR1 SGHTA, CDR2 FQGNSA. CDR3 length: 18 amino acids. Between the trimmed V and J ends, which lost 0 bases and 0 bases, there was a span of 15 bases. The CDR3 spells CASSLAGASLLAKNIQYF. The CDR3, as DNA: TGTGCCAGCAGCTTAGCTGGAGCGTCGCTGCTAGCCAAAAACATTCAGTACTTC. The full variable domain, rest sourced from reference TRBV7-2 and TRBJ2-4, is GAGVSQSPSNKVTEKGKDVELRCDPISGHTALYWYRQSLGQGLEFLIYFQGNSAPDKSGLPSDRFSAERTGGSVSTLTIQRTQQEDSAVYLCASSLAGASLLAKNIQYFGAGTRLSVL.

J is TRBJ1-4 and V is TRBV7-9; 8 bases are shared with TRBD1. J was trimmed by 8 bases and V by 3 bases; bases with no gene match: 5. The CDR3 is 14 residues long. Germline CDR1 and CDR2: SEHNR and FQNEAQ (reference sequence). The CDR3 protein is CASSFRGPGEKLFF. CDR3 bases: TGTGCCAGCAGCTTCAGGGGGCCAGGAGAAAAACTGTTTTTT.

V usage is TRBV6-5 and J usage is TRBJ2-3; D uncertain. The CDR3 is 11 residues long. The germline gives CDR1 MNHEY, CDR2 SVGAGI. Trimming cost V 7 bases and J 6 bases, with 8 bases left between them. The CDR3 DNA reads as TGTGCCAGCACCTCGGTGGATACGCAGTATTTT. This gives the protein CASTSVDTQYF.

This chain uses TRBV7-2 with TRBJ2-5, with 13 bases identical to TRBD2. CDR1 and CDR2 from the germline V gene are SGHTA and FQGNSA. This CDR3 region has 16 residues. Trimming at V came to 5 bases and at J to 5 bases, leaving 8 bases not matched to a gene. The CDR3 region has the DNA TGTGCCAGCAGCCCCCGGGGACTAGCGGGATTGGAGACCCAGTACTTC. Translating it yields CASSPRGLAGLETQYF. Full variable domain (rest looked up from reference TRBV7-2 and TRBJ2-5): GAGVSQSPSNKVTEKGKDVELRCDPISGHTALYWYRQSLGQGLEFLIYFQGNSAPDKSGLPSDRFSAERTGGSVSTLTIQRTQQEDSAVYLCASSPRGLAGLETQYFGPGTRLLVL.

DNA of the CDR3: TGTGCCAGTAGAGAAGCCGGGACAGGGTTAGCCCGGCGGACTGAAGCTTTCTTT. Amino acid sequence: CASREAGTGLARRTEAFF. The chain links TRBV19 to TRBJ1-1; 9 nucleotides agree with TRBD1. This CDR3 has 18 amino acids. From germline, CDR1 is LNHDA and CDR2 SQIVND (reference sequence). V trimming: 6 bases; J trimming: 5 bases; junction bases outside the gene matches: 19.

This chain joins TRBV28 and TRBJ2-7, with a weak D call TRBD1 (6 bases). This CDR3 region has 14 residues. CDR1 and CDR2 from the germline V gene are MDHEN and SYDVKM. Trimming left V 4 bases short and J 6 bases short, with 16 bases between. The CDR3 DNA reads as TGTGCCAGCAGTTCCGGGACACACATAGCCGAGCAGTACTTC. Amino acids: CASSSGTHIAEQYF.

This chain links TRBV5-6 with TRBJ2-1, with 12 bases lining up with TRBD2. Germline CDR1 and CDR2: SGHDT and YYEEEE. V shed 2 bases and J 7 bases; nucleotides not matched to a gene: 7. This CDR3 comprises 16 residues. Here the CDR3 reads CASSLDGLAGGNEQFF. CDR3 DNA: TGTGCCAGCAGCTTAGACGGTCTAGCGGGAGGGAATGAGCAGTTCTTC.

The chain has TRBV10-3 and TRBJ2-7, with D possibly matching TRBD2 (6 bases). CDR1 ENHRY and CDR2 SYGVKD come from the germline V gene. Trimming cost V 1 base and J 2 bases, with 15 bases left between them. The CDR3 loop spans 16 amino acids. CDR3: CAISEWGVGKAYEQYF. CDR3 nucleotides: TGTGCCATCAGTGAGTGGGGGGTAGGGAAAGCCTACGAGCAGTACTTC.

The chain recombines TRBV27 with TRBJ2-7; 14 nucleotides match TRBD2. The CDR3 runs to 19 residues. V lost 5 bases, J lost 4 bases, and 16 bases stayed unmatched. CDR1 is MNHEY and CDR2 is SMNVEV in the germline V gene (reference sequence). Here the CDR3 DNA reads TGTGCCAGCAGTCCCCGGGCCCCGGGACTAGCGGGAGTTAGGTACGAGCAGTACTTC. It yields the protein CASSPRAPGLAGVRYEQYF.